The rows below give T cell receptor beta chains drawn from one sample of a study of Ad26.COV2.S vaccination and SARS-CoV-2 variants. Sequencing was performed with immunoSEQ multiplex PCR; in TCRdb, only in-frame clones are kept and a portion is missing. The sample has about 350,000 clones, 86% seen once. Sequences were derived from peripheral blood, sampled in a trial of Ad26.COV2.S vaccine versus placebo. These TCRs come from a person between 18 and 65 years old who received the Ad26.COV2.S COVID-19 vaccine or a placebo. CDR3s include the opening cysteine and the closing phenylalanine or tryptophan. A D gene is named only where the DNA matches it firmly. Expanded clones get a size class; other rows say once, few or many, or leave the size out.

TRBJ2-3,TRBV10-3,TRBD1,.,CAISGQGGDTQYF,TGTGCCATCAGCGGACAGGGGGGAGATACGCAGTATTTT
TRBJ1-1,TRBV19,.,.,CASSIVARGNTEAFF,TGTGCCAGTAGTATAGTAGCGCGCGGGAACACTGAAGCTTTCTTT
TRBJ2-7,TRBV5-4,TRBD1,.,CASSADRGPYEQYF,TGTGCCAGCAGCGCGGACAGGGGCCCCTACGAGCAGTACTTC
TRBJ2-3,TRBV3-1/TRBV3-2,.,.,CASSPVGATSTDTQYF,TGTGCCAGCAGCCCAGTGGGGGCTACTAGCACAGATACGCAGTATTTT
TRBJ2-3,TRBV19,TRBD2,.,CASSTLAGGGTDTQYF,TGTGCCAGTAGTACCCTAGCGGGAGGGGGCACAGATACGCAGTATTTT
TRBJ1-1,TRBV2,.,once,CASSELILSGPMNTEAFF,TGTGCCAGCAGTGAGTTAATTCTCTCGGGGCCCATGAACACTGAAGCTTTCTTT
TRBJ2-3,TRBV7-2,TRBD2,.,CASSLFTGTSGRTQYF,TGTGCCAGCAGCTTGTTTACCGGGACTAGCGGGAGAACGCAGTATTTT
TRBJ1-4,TRBV4-3,.,.,CASSQDFQGEKLFF,TGCGCCAGCAGCCAAGATTTCCAGGGAGAAAAACTGTTTTTT
TRBJ1-5,TRBV20-1,TRBD1,.,CSASRGHLNQPQHF,TGCAGTGCTAGTAGGGGGCACCTCAATCAGCCCCAGCATTTT
TRBJ1-4,TRBV3-1/TRBV3-2,.,once,CASSQGGGREKLFF,TGTGCCAGCAGCCAGGGGGGTGGTAGAGAAAAACTGTTTTTT
TRBJ1-1,TRBV6-2/TRBV6-3,.,.,CASSYGFDTEAFF,TGTGCCAGCAGTTATGGGTTTGACACTGAAGCTTTCTTT
TRBJ2-3,TRBV19,.,.,CASSIGGGADTQYF,TGTGCCAGTAGTATAGGCGGCGGGGCAGATACGCAGTATTTT
TRBJ1-2,TRBV28,.,.,CASRPTAGYGYTF,TGTGCCAGCAGGCCGACAGCCGGCTATGGCTACACCTTC
TRBJ2-1,TRBV13,TRBD2,.,CASSLRGNSYNEQFF,TGTGCCAGCAGCTTGCGGGGGAACTCCTACAATGAGCAGTTCTTC
TRBJ2-2,TRBV10-1,.,.,CASKGTPTKTGELFF,TGCGCCAGCAAAGGGACTCCTACTAAGACCGGGGAGCTGTTTTTT
TRBJ2-2,TRBV4-3,.,once,CASSQDPPGTSTGELFF,TGCGCCAGCAGCCAAGACCCCCCCGGGACCTCCACCGGGGAGCTGTTTTTT
TRBJ2-5,TRBV10-2,.,.,CASSESFSTYLKQETQYF,TGCGCCAGCAGTGAGTCGTTTTCAACTTACCTAAAGCAAGAGACCCAGTACTTC
TRBJ1-1,TRBV19,.,.,CASTPRGLRVNTEAFF,TGTGCCAGTACCCCTCGGGGGCTGCGGGTGAACACTGAAGCTTTCTTT
TRBJ1-3,TRBV4-2,.,.,CASSQFVALGNTIYF,TGTGCCAGCAGCCAGTTTGTAGCACTCGGAAACACCATATATTTT
TRBJ2-2,TRBV4-3,TRBD1,few,CASSQDRRTGFPYRELFF,TGCGCCAGCAGCCAAGATAGGAGGACAGGGTTTCCTTACCGGGAGCTGTTTTTT
TRBJ2-1,TRBV4-2,TRBD2,.,CASSQDPGLADSEQFF,TGTGCCAGCAGCCAAGATCCAGGACTAGCGGATTCTGAGCAGTTCTTC
TRBJ1-1,TRBV3-1/TRBV3-2,.,.,CASSQVSGTEAFF,TGTGCCAGCAGCCAAGTGTCCGGCACTGAAGCTTTCTTT